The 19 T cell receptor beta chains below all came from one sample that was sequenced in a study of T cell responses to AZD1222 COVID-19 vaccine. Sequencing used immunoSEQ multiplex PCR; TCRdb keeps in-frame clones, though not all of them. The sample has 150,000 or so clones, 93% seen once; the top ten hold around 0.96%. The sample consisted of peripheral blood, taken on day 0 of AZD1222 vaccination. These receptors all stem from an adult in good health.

This chain's CDR3 is CAWSMNTEAFF. The CDR3 coding sequence is TGTGCCTGGAGTATGAACACTGAAGCTTTCTTT. The rearrangement uses TRBV30 and TRBJ1-1; no reliable D call. Trimming took 2 bases from V and 0 from J, leaving 1 base between them. The CDR3 contains 11 residues. The germline V gene encodes CDR1 GTSNPN and CDR2 SVGIG (reference sequence).

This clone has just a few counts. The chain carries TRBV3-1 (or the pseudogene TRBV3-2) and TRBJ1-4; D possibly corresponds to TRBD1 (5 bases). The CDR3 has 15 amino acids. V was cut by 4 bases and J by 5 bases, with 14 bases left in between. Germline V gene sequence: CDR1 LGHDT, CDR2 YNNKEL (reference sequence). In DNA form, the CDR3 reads TGTGCCAGCAGCCGAAGCGGGGGTCGGAATGAAAAACTGTTTTTT. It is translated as CASSRSGGRNEKLFF.

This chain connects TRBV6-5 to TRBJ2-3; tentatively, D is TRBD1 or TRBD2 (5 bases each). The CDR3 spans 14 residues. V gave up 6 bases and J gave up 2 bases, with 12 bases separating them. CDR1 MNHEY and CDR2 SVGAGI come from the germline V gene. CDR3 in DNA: TGTGCCAGCAGGCCGGGACGGACCACAGATACGCAGTATTTT. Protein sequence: CASRPGRTTDTQYF.

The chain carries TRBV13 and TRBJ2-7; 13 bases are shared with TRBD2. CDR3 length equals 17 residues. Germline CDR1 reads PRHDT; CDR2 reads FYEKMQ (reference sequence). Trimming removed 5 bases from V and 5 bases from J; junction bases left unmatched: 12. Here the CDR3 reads CASSTRTSGGIGNEQYF. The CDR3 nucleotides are TGTGCCAGCAGCACGCGGACTAGCGGGGGTATTGGGAACGAGCAGTACTTC.

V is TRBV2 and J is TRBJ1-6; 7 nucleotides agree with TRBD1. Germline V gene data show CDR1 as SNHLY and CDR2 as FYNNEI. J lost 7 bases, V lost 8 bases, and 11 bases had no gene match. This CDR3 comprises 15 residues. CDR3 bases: TGTGCCAGCCAAAAAGACAGGGCGCACAATTCACCCCTCCACTTT. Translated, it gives CASQKDRAHNSPLHF.

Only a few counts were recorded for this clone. The CDR3: CASSQEEGASDYGYTF. CDR3 coding DNA: TGCGCCAGCAGCCAAGAAGAGGGGGCGTCTGACTATGGCTACACCTTC. The chain recombines TRBV4-1 with TRBJ1-2; 7 nucleotides match TRBD1. The CDR3 contains 16 residues. J gave up 3 bases and V 0 bases, and 7 bases lay outside the gene matches. Germline loops: CDR1 MGHRA, CDR2 YSYEKL.

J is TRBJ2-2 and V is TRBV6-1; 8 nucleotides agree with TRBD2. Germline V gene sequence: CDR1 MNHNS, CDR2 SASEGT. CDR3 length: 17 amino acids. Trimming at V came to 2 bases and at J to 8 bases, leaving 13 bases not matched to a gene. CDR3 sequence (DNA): TGTGCCAGCAGTGAATCACAGGGACTAGTGTTGAGAGGGGAGCTGTTTTTT. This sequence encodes CASSESQGLVLRGELFF.

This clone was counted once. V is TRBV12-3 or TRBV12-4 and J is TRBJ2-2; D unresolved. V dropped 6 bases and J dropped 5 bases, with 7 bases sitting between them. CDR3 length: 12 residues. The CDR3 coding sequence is TGTGCCAGCAGGGTGTGGACCGGGGAGCTGTTTTTT. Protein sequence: CASRVWTGELFF.

The CDR3 reads CATSRDLGTEAFF. In DNA, the CDR3 is TGTGCCACCAGCAGAGATCTGGGCACTGAAGCTTTCTTT. V usage is TRBV15 and J usage is TRBJ1-1; no firm D call. Germline CDR1 is LNHNV and CDR2 is YYDKDF (reference sequence). V lost 0 bases to trimming and J lost 4 bases, with 6 bases between them. The CDR3 contains 13 residues.

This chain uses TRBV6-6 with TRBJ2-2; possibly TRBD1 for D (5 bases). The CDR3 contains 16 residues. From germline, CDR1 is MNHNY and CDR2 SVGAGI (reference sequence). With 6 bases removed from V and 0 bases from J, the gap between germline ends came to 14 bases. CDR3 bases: TGTGCCAGCAGGTCCCAAACAGGAGCGAACACCGGGGAGCTGTTTTTT. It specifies CASRSQTGANTGELFF.

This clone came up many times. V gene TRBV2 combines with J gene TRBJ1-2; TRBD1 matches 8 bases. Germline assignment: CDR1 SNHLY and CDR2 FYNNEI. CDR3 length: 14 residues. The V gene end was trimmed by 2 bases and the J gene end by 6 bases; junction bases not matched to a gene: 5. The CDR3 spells CASSELRQGNGYTF. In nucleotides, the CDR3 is TGTGCCAGCAGTGAACTGCGACAGGGGAATGGCTACACCTTC.

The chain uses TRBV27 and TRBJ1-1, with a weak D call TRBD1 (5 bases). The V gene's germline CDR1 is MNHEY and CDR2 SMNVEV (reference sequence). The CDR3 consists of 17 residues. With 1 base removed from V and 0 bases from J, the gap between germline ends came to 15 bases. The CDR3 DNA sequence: TGTGCCAGCAGTTTATTTTCCAGGGAGAACATGAACACTGAAGCTTTCTTT. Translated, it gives CASSLFSRENMNTEAFF.

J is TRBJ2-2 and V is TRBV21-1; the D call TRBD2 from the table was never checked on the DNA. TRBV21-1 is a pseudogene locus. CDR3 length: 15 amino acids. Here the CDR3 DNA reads TGTGCCAGCAGCATCCGGACTCCTAACACCGGGGAGCTGTTTTTT. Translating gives CASSIRTPNTGELFF.

CDR3: CASSSRDSLSNQPQHF. As DNA, the CDR3 is TGTGCCAGCAGCTCTCGGGACAGCCTTTCCAATCAGCCCCAGCATTTT. This chain joins TRBV7-9 and TRBJ1-5; 7 bases are shared with TRBD1. CDR3 length: 16 amino acids. Losses at the gene ends were 4 bases for V and 3 bases for J; bases not matched to a gene: 9. Germline lookup yields CDR1 SEHNR and CDR2 FQNEAQ (reference sequence).

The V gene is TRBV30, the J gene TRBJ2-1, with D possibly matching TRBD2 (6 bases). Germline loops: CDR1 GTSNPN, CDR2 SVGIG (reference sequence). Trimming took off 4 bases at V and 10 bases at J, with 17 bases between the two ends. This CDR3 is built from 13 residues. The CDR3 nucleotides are TGTGCCTGGACCCTTTTGCGGGCGGGGGAGCAGTTCTTC. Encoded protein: CAWTLLRAGEQFF.

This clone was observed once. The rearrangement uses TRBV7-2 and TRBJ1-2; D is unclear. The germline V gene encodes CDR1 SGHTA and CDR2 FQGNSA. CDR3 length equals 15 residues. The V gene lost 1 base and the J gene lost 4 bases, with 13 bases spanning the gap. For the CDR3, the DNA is TGTGCCAGCAGCTTAGGTGGTAGTGCCAGCTATGGCTACACCTTC. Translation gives CASSLGGSASYGYTF.

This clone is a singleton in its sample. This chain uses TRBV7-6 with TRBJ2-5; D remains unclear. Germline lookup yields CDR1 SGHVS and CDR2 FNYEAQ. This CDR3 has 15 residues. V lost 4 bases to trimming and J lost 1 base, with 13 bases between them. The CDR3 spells CASSSSSRLQETQYF. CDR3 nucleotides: TGTGCCAGCAGCTCGTCGTCGAGGCTCCAAGAGACCCAGTACTTC. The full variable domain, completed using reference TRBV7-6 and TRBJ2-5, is GAGVSQSPRYKVTKRGQDVALRCDPISGHVSLYWYRQALGQGPEFLTYFNYEAQQDKSGLPNDRFSAERPEGSISTLTIQRTEQRDSAMYRCASSSSSRLQETQYFGPGTRLLVL.

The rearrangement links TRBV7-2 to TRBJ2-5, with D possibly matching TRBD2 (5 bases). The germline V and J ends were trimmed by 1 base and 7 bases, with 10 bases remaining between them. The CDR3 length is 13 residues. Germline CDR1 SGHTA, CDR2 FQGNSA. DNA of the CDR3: TGTGCCAGCAGCTTAGGGGTCCGGGGGACCCAGTACTTC. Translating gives CASSLGVRGTQYF.

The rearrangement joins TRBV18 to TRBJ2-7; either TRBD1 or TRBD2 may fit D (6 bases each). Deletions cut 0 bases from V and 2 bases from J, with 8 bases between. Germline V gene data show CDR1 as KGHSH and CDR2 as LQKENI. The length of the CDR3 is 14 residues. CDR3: CASSPPGGPYEQYF. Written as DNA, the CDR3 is TGTGCCAGCTCACCACCAGGGGGGCCCTACGAGCAGTACTTC. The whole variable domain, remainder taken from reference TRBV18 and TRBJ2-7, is NAGVMQNPRHLVRRRGQEARLRCSPMKGHSHVYWYRQLPEEGLKFMVYLQKENIIDESGMPKERFSAEFPKEGPSILRIQQVVRGDSAAYFCASSPPGGPYEQYFGPGTRLTVT.